This TCR beta chain was profiled in a study of shared clonotypes between healthy human individuals. About this clone: Its cognate antigen is unknown.

The CDR3 sequence is 15 residues long. Germline V gene lookup returns CDR1 SGDLS and CDR2 YYNGEE. V lost 0 bases and J lost 6, with 14 bases in between. At a deep level, the assay was run. Tens of thousands of T cell genomes (roughly 220 ng DNA) went into each sorted-subset replicate. Method: immunoSEQ multiplex PCR; TCRdb's copy keeps in-frame clones and lacks some. The data contain some 980,000 clones, about 80% of them singletons. Study findings and constraints: Researchers found naive subsets generally carried larger estimated richness than memory subsets. For naive CD4 cells, roughly 4.8% of clonotypes were shared across a handful of donors.

The clonotype was recovered from a young man in good health. This rearrangement joins TRBV9 to TRBJ2-3; D is ambiguous. The sample comprised memory CD4+ T cells sorted from blood. The subset: CD45RA-negative fraction. The CDR3 nucleotides are TGTGCCAGCAGCGTAGTAGGTAGTTATTCCGATACGCAGTATTTT. This translates into CASSVVGSYSDTQYF. The whole variable domain, remainder taken from reference TRBV9 and TRBJ2-3, is DSGVTQTPKHLITATGQRVTLRCSPRSGDLSVYWYQQSLDQGLQFLIQYYNGEERAKGNILERFSAQQFPDLHSELNLSSLELGDSALYFCASSVVGSYSDTQYFGPGTRLTVL.